This paragraph covers one T cell receptor (beta chain) sequence. Its antigen remains unidentified. TCR beta libraries were made by quantitative 5'-RACE with molecular barcodes. One entry per CDR3 protein results from TCRdb running MiXCR on the 5' RACE reads. The data contain some 840,000 distinct CDR3 sequences, approximately 10% of them singletons. The data belong to a study of CD8 T cells in ankylosing spondylitis. The CDR3 covers 13 residues. Germline values: CDR1 LGHNA, CDR2 YNFKEQ. Deletions cut 0 bases from V and 5 bases from J, with 8 bases between. Whole-study results and caveats: Earlier literature documents some of the motif variants in reactive arthritis synovial fluid and blood. Seemingly distinctive of ankylosing spondylitis blood was a TCR beta motif formed by eight highly homologous variants. Matched synovial fluid from ankylosing spondylitis patients was reported to be enriched for disease-linked clones. Disease-linked clones had a CD8+ phenotype and relatively low frequency in peripheral blood.

The TCR originated in a male donor with ankylosing spondylitis. The source material was blood, either unsorted or a sorted T cell fraction (not recorded which). The V gene is TRBV4-2, the J gene TRBJ2-7; D remains ambiguous. CDR3 residues: CASSQDLRDEQYF. For the CDR3, the DNA is TGTGCCAGCAGCCAAGATTTACGCGACGAGCAGTACTTC.